This paragraph covers one T cell receptor (beta chain) sequence. These data originate in a study of blood T cell repertoires in COVID-19. At the level of the study: Some COVID-19 samples were acute and others convalescent; all came from the United States, Italy and Spain. T cells, B-cell-depleted T cells, or PBMCs supplied cDNA or gDNA.

Here immunoSEQ multiplex PCR was the method, and the copy in TCRdb shows in-frame clones only, minus some. Here the sample spans about 200,000 clones, roughly 91% being singletons. Losses at the gene ends were 3 bases for V and 2 bases for J; bases not matched to a gene: 11. CDR3 size: 18 residues. CDR1 and CDR2 from the germline V gene are SGHTA and FQGNSA. The sequenced sample was peripheral blood. The rearrangement links TRBV7-2 to TRBJ2-7; 12 positions agree with TRBD2. This clonotype was obtained from a man between 35 and 55 years old with active or convalescent COVID-19. The CDR3 sequence is CASSFFQSSGGATYEQYF. The CDR3 DNA is TGTGCCAGCAGCTTCTTTCAGTCTAGCGGGGGGGCAACCTACGAGCAGTACTTC.